This is a list of T cell receptor beta chains from one sample in a study of response to subunit inactivated influenza vaccine. TCRdb re-called the RT-PCR reads with MiXCR, one entry per CDR3 protein. The sample carries about 650,000 distinct CDR3 sequences, more than 15% recorded once. The sequencing here drew on PBMCs from blood, taken roughly 12 days after vaccination. These receptor sequences come from a man in his fifties who received an inactivated influenza vaccine. Each CDR3 is given with its conserved first and last residue. A D gene is named only where the DNA matches it firmly. Size is omitted from some rows. Given values are once, few, many or a class for expanded clones.

D gene	J gene	V gene	clone size	CDR3 protein	CDR3 DNA
.	TRBJ2-2	TRBV20-1	few	CSAAEPQTSARRFTGELFF	TGCAGTGCTGCTGAACCCCAGACATCAGCCAGGAGATTCACCGGGGAGCTGTTTTTT
.	TRBJ2-1	TRBV11-2	few	CASSSLRNEQFF	TGTGCCAGCAGCTCGCTGAGGAATGAGCAGTTCTTC
TRBD1	TRBJ1-5	TRBV20-1	few	CSARRGQGSNQPQHF	TGCAGTGCTAGAAGGGGGCAAGGGAGCAATCAGCCCCAGCATTTT
.	TRBJ2-1	TRBV28	few	CASSLDVRGAFF	TGTGCCAGCAGTTTGGATGTGCGGGGTGCGTTCTTC
.	TRBJ2-1	TRBV3-1	.	CASSLGTTTRGEQFF	TGTGCCAGCAGCCTAGGGACCACGACCCGGGGTGAGCAGTTCTTC
.	TRBJ1-1	TRBV9	few	CASSVDTKEGTEAFF	TGTGCCAGCAGCGTGGACACTAAGGAGGGCACTGAAGCTTTCTTT
.	TRBJ2-7	TRBV3-1	few	CASRGRYEQYF	TGTGCCAGCAGGGGGCGTTACGAGCAGTACTTC
TRBD1	TRBJ2-2	TRBV12-3/TRBV12-4	.	CASSPPGQGMIGELFF	TGTGCCAGCAGTCCGCCGGGACAGGGTATGATCGGGGAGCTGTTTTTT
.	TRBJ2-7	TRBV4-1	few	CASSRQTGYEQYF	TGCGCCAGCAGCCGACAAACAGGGTACGAGCAGTACTTC
.	TRBJ2-7	TRBV28	.	CASSFIVRHEQYF	TGTGCCAGCAGCTTCATCGTGAGGCACGAGCAGTACTTC
TRBD2	TRBJ2-3	TRBV20-1	.	CSARPGTSGRGSTDTQYF	TGCAGTGCTAGACCCGGGACTAGCGGGAGGGGATCCACAGATACGCAGTATTTT
.	TRBJ2-5	TRBV29-1	few	CSVVLSRGAETQYF	TGCAGCGTTGTACTAAGTCGAGGGGCAGAGACCCAGTACTTC
.	TRBJ2-1	TRBV1	.	CTFLSTSGDRNEQFF	TGCACCTTCCTCTCTACTAGCGGGGATCGCAATGAGCAGTTCTTC
.	TRBJ1-2	TRBV7-9	.	CASRGPEGYTF	TGTGCCAGCAGAGGCCCAGAGGGCTACACCTTC
.	TRBJ2-7	TRBV6-2/TRBV6-3	few	CASGHLGRHEQYF	TGTGCCAGCGGACATCTAGGGCGGCACGAGCAGTACTTC
.	TRBJ2-1	TRBV20-1	.	CSARGSLVEQFF	TGCAGTGCTAGGGGATCTCTAGTTGAGCAGTTCTTC
TRBD1	TRBJ1-6	TRBV5-1	many	CASSRTGVYSPLHF	TGCGCCAGCAGCCGGACAGGGGTTTATTCACCCCTCCACTTT
.	TRBJ1-5	TRBV7-2	.	CASSQFNQPQHF	TGTGCCAGCAGCCAATTTAATCAGCCCCAGCATTTT
TRBD2	TRBJ2-1	TRBV15	few	CATSRGGTSGIGGNEQFF	TGTGCCACCAGCAGAGGCGGGACTAGCGGGATAGGAGGCAATGAGCAGTTCTTC
TRBD1	TRBJ2-2	TRBV20-1	.	CSAKGTGTGELFF	TGCAGTGCAAAGGGGACAGGGACCGGGGAGCTGTTTTTT
TRBD2	TRBJ2-3	TRBV28	few	CASSFVLAGTTDTQYF	TGTGCCAGCAGTTTCGTACTAGCGGGAACCACAGATACGCAGTATTTT
TRBD1	TRBJ2-3	TRBV5-6	.	CASSFQQGLDTQYF	TGTGCCAGCAGCTTTCAACAGGGGCTAGATACGCAGTATTTT
.	TRBJ1-1	TRBV12-3/TRBV12-4	few	CASSLKQNTEAFF	TGTGCCAGCAGTTTAAAGCAGAACACTGAAGCTTTCTTT
TRBD1	TRBJ1-5	TRBV7-2	.	CASSEAPGGSNQPQHF	TGTGCCAGCAGCGAAGCTCCAGGGGGTAGCAATCAGCCCCAGCATTTT
TRBD2	TRBJ2-1	TRBV5-1	few	CASSLGTSSVWNEQFF	TGCGCCAGCAGCTTGGGGACTAGCAGCGTCTGGAATGAGCAGTTCTTC
.	TRBJ1-2	TRBV7-6	.	CASSLGTAVDGYTF	TGTGCCAGCAGCTTAGGGACGGCCGTGGATGGCTACACCTTC
.	TRBJ1-1	TRBV12-3/TRBV12-4	.	CASSLGFTGLTEAFF	TGTGCCAGCAGTCTAGGGTTTACAGGGCTCACTGAAGCTTTCTTT
TRBD2	TRBJ2-3	TRBV27	many	CASSLLAGGSSGDTQYF	TGTGCCAGCAGTTTACTAGCGGGAGGGTCCTCGGGAGATACGCAGTATTTT
.	TRBJ2-2	TRBV28	many	CASSFLQPRDGQDTGELFF	TGTGCCAGCAGTTTTCTTCAACCCCGGGACGGCCAGGACACCGGGGAGCTGTTTTTT
.	TRBJ2-5	TRBV9	many	CASSSLSGGVQETQYF	TGTGCCAGCAGCTCCCTAAGTGGCGGGGTTCAAGAGACCCAGTACTTC
.	TRBJ2-3	TRBV5-1	few	CASSFGVGTTDTQYF	TGCGCCAGCAGCTTTGGGGTGGGTACCACAGATACGCAGTATTTT
TRBD1	TRBJ1-6	TRBV27	.	CASSLRTGRYNSPLHF	TGTGCCAGCAGTCTAAGGACAGGAAGATATAATTCACCCCTCCACTTT
.	TRBJ2-3	TRBV5-5	.	CASSLGLVDTQYF	TGTGCCAGCAGCTTGGGACTAGTAGATACGCAGTATTTT
TRBD2	TRBJ2-3	TRBV10-2	.	CASSEPSGGTDTQYF	TGCGCCAGCAGTGAGCCTAGCGGAGGCACAGATACGCAGTATTTT
.	TRBJ2-1	TRBV2	.	CASSEAGVSGKQFF	TGTGCCAGCAGTGAAGCAGGGGTTAGCGGCAAGCAGTTCTTC
.	TRBJ1-4	TRBV7-9	few	CASSIRLGDGEKLFF	TGTGCCAGCAGCATCCGATTGGGGGATGGGGAAAAACTGTTTTTT
.	TRBJ2-1	TRBV6-2/TRBV6-3	.	CASSSPGPLNEQFF	TGTGCCAGCAGTTCCCCCGGGCCCCTAAATGAGCAGTTCTTC
TRBD1	TRBJ1-5	TRBV10-3	.	CATRDRDSQPQHF	TGTGCCACCCGGGACAGGGATAGTCAGCCCCAGCATTTT
TRBD1	TRBJ2-2	TRBV24-1	.	CATSATATGFNGELFF	TGTGCCACCAGTGCCACCGCGACAGGGTTTAACGGGGAGCTGTTTTTT
.	TRBJ1-6	TRBV29-1	many	CSARQGNSPLHF	TGCAGCGCCCGCCAGGGGAATTCACCCCTCCACTTT
TRBD1	TRBJ1-2	TRBV3-1	.	CARSRGGRDNYGYTF	TGTGCCAGAAGCAGGGGGGGAAGGGATAACTATGGCTACACCTTC
.	TRBJ2-3	TRBV5-1	.	CASSPGYGGFTDTQYF	TGCGCCAGCAGCCCCGGTTACGGGGGTTTCACAGATACGCAGTATTTT
TRBD1	TRBJ1-2	TRBV7-2	.	CASSLVGQGSGYTF	TGTGCCAGCAGCTTAGTGGGACAGGGAAGTGGCTACACCTTC
TRBD2	TRBJ2-5	TRBV7-2	.	CASSLALAGGTGTQYF	TGTGCCAGCAGCTTGGCCCTAGCGGGGGGAACGGGGACCCAGTACTTC